Described below is a single T cell receptor beta chain sequence and its context. Antigen: not known. Sequenced by immunoSEQ multiplex PCR; TCRdb stores in-frame clones only, minus some. Altogether roughly 110,000 clones are present, under 95% being singletons, with the ten largest covering roughly 1.1%. In germline, CDR1 is SGHNT, CDR2 YYREEE (reference sequence). The CDR3 length is 15 residues. The ends lost 4 bases at V and 2 bases at J; junction bases unmatched: 8. These data come from a study of OX40 agonist ivuxolimab in advanced cancers. Findings and limits, study-wide: Undetermined was the antigen specificity of the expanded peripheral T cells. Average numbers of expanded clones were greater in CD8+ T cells than in CD4+. Among the lowest peripheral clonal expansion occurred in 0.1-3.0 mg/kg partial responders.

Here the sequenced sample was CD4+ or CD8+ T cells sorted from blood, taken in a trial of the OX40 agonist ivuxolimab. V is TRBV5-4 and J is TRBJ2-7; the match to TRBD1 covers 8 bases. The clonotype comes from an adult with an advanced solid tumor such as melanoma, head and neck, liver or kidney cancer. The CDR3 nucleotides read TGTGCCAGCAGCCCTACCGGGACAGGACCCTACGAGCAGTACTTC. Encoded protein: CASSPTGTGPYEQYF.